The 8 T cell receptor beta chains below all came from one sample that was sequenced in a study of cytomegalovirus exposure and HLA in healthy donors. Vbeta (60) and Jbeta (13) primers were used in the PCR. Sequencing used immunoSEQ multiplex PCR; TCRdb keeps in-frame clones, though not all of them. The sample contains under 150,000 clones, about 82% of which appear only once. The specimen sequenced was PBMCs. The receptors derive from a middle-aged woman in good health and CMV-seropositive.

This chain connects TRBV4-2 to TRBJ2-7; 11 bases line up with TRBD2. Trimming cost V 0 bases and J 9 bases; bases outside gene matches: 13. CDR1 is LGHNA, CDR2 YNFKEQ, per germline. The length of the CDR3 is 17 residues. The CDR3 region has the DNA TGTGCCAGCAGCCAAGATCATACTAGCGGGAGTTTCATCCGGCAGTACTTC. This translates into CASSQDHTSGSFIRQYF.

This chain uses TRBV29-1 with TRBJ2-2; 10 bases map to TRBD1. Germline loops: CDR1 SQVTM, CDR2 ANQGSEA. Trimming took 7 bases from V and 5 from J; bases not matched to a gene: 10. The CDR3 spans 15 residues. The DNA of the CDR3 is TGCAGCGGTAGCGACAGGGGGCGTAGAACCGGGGAGCTGTTTTTT. It encodes CSGSDRGRRTGELFF.

The chain uses TRBV29-1 and TRBJ1-5; 7 bases align to TRBD1. This CDR3 has 12 amino acids. CDR1 and CDR2 from the germline V gene are SQVTM and ANQGSEA. J gave up 2 bases and V 7 bases, and 2 bases lay outside the gene matches. This CDR3 is CSAGTGNQPQHF. The DNA for the CDR3 is TGCAGCGCCGGGACAGGCAATCAGCCCCAGCATTTT.

The rearrangement uses TRBV7-3 and TRBJ2-3, with 10 positions matching TRBD2. J was trimmed by 6 bases and V by 2 bases; bases with no gene match: 8. Germline loops: CDR1 SGHTA, CDR2 FQGTGA. This CDR3 is 16 amino acids long. The CDR3, as DNA: TGTGCCAGCAGCTTATTCAGCGGGGGGGTAGGTGATACGCAGTATTTT. Translation: CASSLFSGGVGDTQYF.

The genes are TRBV6-4 and TRBJ2-3; TRBD2 matches at 13 bases. The CDR3 length is 15 residues. Germline CDR1 reads MRHNA; CDR2 reads SNTAGT. J gave up 4 bases and V 4 bases, and 2 bases lay outside the gene matches. DNA of the CDR3: TGTGCCAGCAGTGGGACTAGCGGGGGAGCAGATACGCAGTATTTT. Amino acid sequence: CASSGTSGGADTQYF.

V gene TRBV18 combines with J gene TRBJ2-3; D is ambiguous. Trimming removed 4 bases at V and 6 bases at J, with 8 bases between. This CDR3 comprises 12 residues. CDR1 KGHSH and CDR2 LQKENI come from the germline V gene. The CDR3 reads CASSLAGDTQYF. The DNA of the CDR3 is TGTGCCAGCTCACTCGCCGGGGATACGCAGTATTTT.

The CDR3 sequence: CASSLGLALWGQYF. The CDR3 DNA reads TGTGCCAGCAGCTTAGGACTAGCCTTATGGGGGCAGTATTTT. The chain couples TRBV7-2 to TRBJ2-3; 7 nucleotides line up with TRBD2. The germline V gene has CDR1 SGHTA and CDR2 FQGNSA. The V and J ends lost 1 base and 11 bases, in that order; junction bases with no gene match: 9. CDR3 length equals 14 residues.

J is TRBJ2-2 and V is TRBV7-7; possible D gene TRBD1, 5 bases. V was shortened by 1 base and J by 3 bases, with 12 bases between the two germline ends. CDR3 length: 16 residues. Germline loops: CDR1 SSHAT, CDR2 FNYEAQ (reference sequence). In DNA, the CDR3 is TGTGCCAGCAGCTTAGGGCAGGGAAATCACACCGGGGAGCTGTTTTTT. This encodes CASSLGQGNHTGELFF.